This entry features one T cell receptor beta chain sequence. These data come from a study of cytomegalovirus exposure and HLA in healthy donors. Germline V gene sequence: CDR1 SGDLS, CDR2 YYNGEE. Trimming removed 3 bases from V and 14 bases from J; junction bases left unmatched: 16. There are 15 residues in the CDR3. Donors counted as nominally healthy when sampled, yet unrecorded immune exposures were likely. The PCR employed 60 Vbeta primers together with 13 Jbeta primers. The method was immunoSEQ multiplex PCR; TCRdb's version includes in-frame clones alone and lacks a portion of them. The table includes some 110,000 clones, around 78% detected once.

Source material: PBMCs. The rearrangement joins TRBV9 to TRBJ2-1; 8 positions agree with TRBD1. This receptor was taken from a man aged 50-59 years in good health and CMV-seronegative. Here the CDR3 reads CASSEAPTTGVNKFF. As DNA, the CDR3 is TGTGCCAGCAGCGAGGCCCCAACGACAGGGGTCAACAAGTTCTTC.